This T cell receptor (beta chain) was recovered during a study of shared clonotypes between healthy human individuals. Unmatched junction bases numbered 6, after V lost 1 base and J lost 2 bases. CDR1 and CDR2 from the germline V gene are MNHNS and SASEGT. The CDR3 is 16 amino acids. TCRdb keeps only in-frame clones here, not all; method: immunoSEQ multiplex PCR. This table holds over 700,000 clones, around 77% found once. This clonotype was sampled from a woman aged 25 to 39 in good health. Sequenced sample: memory CD4+ T cells sorted from blood. Subset reported: CD45RA-negative fraction. The rearrangement links TRBV6-1 to TRBJ2-5; 8 bases are a match to TRBD2. The CDR3 coding sequence is TGTGCCAGCAGTGAAGGTTTAGCGGGGACTCAAGAGACCCAGTACTTC. Translation: CASSEGLAGTQETQYF.